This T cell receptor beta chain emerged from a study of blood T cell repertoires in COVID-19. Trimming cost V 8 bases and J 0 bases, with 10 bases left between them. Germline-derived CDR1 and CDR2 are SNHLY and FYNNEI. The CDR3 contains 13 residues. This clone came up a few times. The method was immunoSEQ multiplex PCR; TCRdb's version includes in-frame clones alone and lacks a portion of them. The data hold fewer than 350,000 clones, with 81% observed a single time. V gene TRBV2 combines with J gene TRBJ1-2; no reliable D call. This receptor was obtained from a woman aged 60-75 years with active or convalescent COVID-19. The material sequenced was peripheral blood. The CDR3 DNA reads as TGTGCCAGCTCTACAGTGGCTAACTATGGCTACACCTTC. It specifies CASSTVANYGYTF.